Listed below are T cell receptor beta chains from one sample, sequenced in a study of human versus mouse CDR3 diversity and MHC coevolution. The assay was immunoSEQ multiplex PCR, and TCRdb's table has in-frame clones only and misses some. The data contain roughly 80,000 clones, approximately 92% of them seen just once; the ten biggest clones take up around 1.5%. The sequenced sample was naive CD4+ T cells from blood. The receptors here all came from a person aged 25 to 69 in good health. CDR3s include the opening cysteine and the closing phenylalanine or tryptophan. A D gene is named only where the DNA matches it firmly.

D gene: NA; CDR3 length: 13; J gene: TRBJ1-2; V gene: TRBV28; CDR3 DNA: TGTGCCAGCAGGACCAGGGGAGTCTATGGCTACACCTTC; CDR3 protein: CASRTRGVYGYTF
D gene: TRBD2; CDR3 length: 15; J gene: TRBJ2-7; V gene: TRBV10-3; CDR3 DNA: TGTGCCATCAGCGGACTAGCGGGAGGGCCTGACGAGCAGTACTTC; CDR3 protein: CAISGLAGGPDEQYF
D gene: TRBD1; CDR3 length: 14; J gene: TRBJ2-7; V gene: TRBV6-5; CDR3 DNA: TGTGCCAGCAGTCGACAGGGCGCGTCCTACGAGCAGTACTTC; CDR3 protein: CASSRQGASYEQYF
D gene: NA; CDR3 length: 12; J gene: TRBJ2-7; V gene: TRBV15; CDR3 DNA: TGTGCCACCAGCAGTCGTAGGGGCGAGCAGTACTTC; CDR3 protein: CATSSRRGEQYF
D gene: NA; CDR3 length: 14; J gene: TRBJ1-2; V gene: TRBV5-1; CDR3 DNA: TGCGCCAGCAGCTTGGGGGCGCCCCTGAAAGGCTACACCTTC; CDR3 protein: CASSLGAPLKGYTF
D gene: TRBD2; CDR3 length: 15; J gene: TRBJ2-2; V gene: TRBV7-2; CDR3 DNA: TGTGCCAGCAGCCCCACCGCCAGCGGGGGCGGGGAGCTGTTTTTT; CDR3 protein: CASSPTASGGGELFF
D gene: NA; CDR3 length: 16; J gene: TRBJ1-4; V gene: TRBV6-5; CDR3 DNA: TGTGCCAGCAGTTACGACAGCCAACCAACTAATGAAAAACTGTTTTTT; CDR3 protein: CASSYDSQPTNEKLFF
D gene: NA; CDR3 length: 15; J gene: TRBJ2-7; V gene: TRBV7-2; CDR3 DNA: TGTGCCAGCAGCTGGACCGGAGGTACCGGCAACGAGCAGTACTTC; CDR3 protein: CASSWTGGTGNEQYF
D gene: TRBD1; CDR3 length: 13; J gene: TRBJ2-3; V gene: TRBV28; CDR3 DNA: TGTGCCAGCAGTTTACGCACGACAGGGCCTCAGTATTTT; CDR3 protein: CASSLRTTGPQYF
D gene: NA; CDR3 length: 14; J gene: TRBJ2-1; V gene: TRBV5-1; CDR3 DNA: TGCGCCAGCAGCTTGGGACAGACCTACAATGAGCAGTTCTTC; CDR3 protein: CASSLGQTYNEQFF
D gene: NA; CDR3 length: 13; J gene: TRBJ1-1; V gene: TRBV25-1; CDR3 DNA: TGTGCCAGCAGGGGAGGGGGGGACACTGAAGCTTTCTTT; CDR3 protein: CASRGGGDTEAFF
D gene: NA; CDR3 length: 13; J gene: TRBJ2-2; V gene: TRBV12-5; CDR3 DNA: TGTGCTAGTGGTCGAGAGAACACCGGGGAGCTGTTTTTT; CDR3 protein: CASGRENTGELFF
D gene: TRBD1; CDR3 length: 13; J gene: TRBJ1-1; V gene: TRBV7-3; CDR3 DNA: TGTGCCAGCAGCGCCACAGGGGGAACTGAAGCTTTCTTT; CDR3 protein: CASSATGGTEAFF
D gene: NA; CDR3 length: 14; J gene: TRBJ1-6; V gene: TRBV5-8; CDR3 DNA: TGTGCCAGCAGCTTCCGGGGGAACGGTTCACCCCTCCACTTT; CDR3 protein: CASSFRGNGSPLHF
D gene: TRBD2; CDR3 length: 16; J gene: TRBJ2-3; V gene: TRBV5-1; CDR3 DNA: TGCGCCAGCAGCTCCGGACTAGCGGGGGGATCAGATACGCAGTATTTT; CDR3 protein: CASSSGLAGGSDTQYF
D gene: NA; CDR3 length: 14; J gene: TRBJ2-7; V gene: TRBV18; CDR3 DNA: TGTGCCAGCTCACCACCGTGGAGGGTCCACGAGCAGTACTTC; CDR3 protein: CASSPPWRVHEQYF
D gene: TRBD2; CDR3 length: 13; J gene: TRBJ2-5; V gene: TRBV6-6; CDR3 DNA: TGTGCCAGCAGTTACTCGAAATTAGCGGGGGACTACTTC; CDR3 protein: CASSYSKLAGDYF
D gene: TRBD1; CDR3 length: 15; J gene: TRBJ1-2; V gene: TRBV4-3; CDR3 DNA: TGCGCCAGCAGCCAAGAAAACAGGGGGTACTATGGCTACACCTTC; CDR3 protein: CASSQENRGYYGYTF
D gene: TRBD2; CDR3 length: 16; J gene: TRBJ2-1; V gene: TRBV11-3; CDR3 DNA: TGTGCCAGCAGCTTAGCGGGAGCGGGATCCTACAATGAGCAGTTCTTC; CDR3 protein: CASSLAGAGSYNEQFF